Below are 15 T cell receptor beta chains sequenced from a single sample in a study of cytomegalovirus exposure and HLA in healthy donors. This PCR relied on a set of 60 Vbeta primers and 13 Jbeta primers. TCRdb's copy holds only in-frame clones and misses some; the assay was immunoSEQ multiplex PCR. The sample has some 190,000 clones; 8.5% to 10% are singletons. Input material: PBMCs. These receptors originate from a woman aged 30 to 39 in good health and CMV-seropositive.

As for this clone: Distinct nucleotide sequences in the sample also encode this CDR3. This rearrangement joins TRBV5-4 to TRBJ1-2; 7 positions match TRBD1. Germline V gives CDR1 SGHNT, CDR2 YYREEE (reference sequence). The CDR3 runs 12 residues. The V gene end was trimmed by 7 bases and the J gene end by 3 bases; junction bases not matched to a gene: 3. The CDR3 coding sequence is TGTGCCAGCTATGGACAGGACTATGGCTACACCTTC. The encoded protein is CASYGQDYGYTF.

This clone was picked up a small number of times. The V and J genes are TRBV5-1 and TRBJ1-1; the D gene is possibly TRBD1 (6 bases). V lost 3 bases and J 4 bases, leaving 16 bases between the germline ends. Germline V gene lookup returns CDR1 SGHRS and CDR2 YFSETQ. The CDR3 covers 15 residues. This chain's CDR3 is CASSSRQGTATEAFF. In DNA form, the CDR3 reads TGCGCCAGCAGCTCCCGGCAGGGGACGGCCACTGAAGCTTTCTTT.

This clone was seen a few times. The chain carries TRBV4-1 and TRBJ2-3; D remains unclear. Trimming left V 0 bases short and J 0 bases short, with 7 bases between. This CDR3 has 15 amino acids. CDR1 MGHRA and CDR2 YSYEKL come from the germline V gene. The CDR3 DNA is TGCGCCAGCAGCCAAGACCCCACTAGCACAGATACGCAGTATTTT. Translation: CASSQDPTSTDTQYF.

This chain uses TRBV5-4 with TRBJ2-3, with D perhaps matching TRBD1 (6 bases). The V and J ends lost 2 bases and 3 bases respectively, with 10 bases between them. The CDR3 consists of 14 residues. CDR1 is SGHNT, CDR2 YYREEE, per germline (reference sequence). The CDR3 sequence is CASSLKQGTDTQYF. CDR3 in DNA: TGTGCCAGCAGCTTAAAACAGGGAACAGATACGCAGTATTTT.

CDR3 region: CASSLSGSSYNEQFF. DNA of the CDR3: TGTGCCAGCAGCCTTAGCGGGAGCTCCTACAATGAGCAGTTCTTC. The chain combines TRBV7-9 with TRBJ2-1; 9 nucleotides line up with TRBD2. The CDR3 is 15 residues long. CDR1 is SEHNR, CDR2 FQNEAQ, per germline (reference sequence). V dropped 5 bases and J dropped 0; count of bases not matched to a gene: 2. Filled out from reference TRBV7-9 and TRBJ2-1, the complete variable domain reads DTGVSQNPRHKITKRGQNVTFRCDPISEHNRLYWYRQTLGQGPEFLTYFQNEAQLEKSRLLSDRFSAERPKGSFSTLEIQRTEQGDSAMYLCASSLSGSSYNEQFFGPGTRLTVL.

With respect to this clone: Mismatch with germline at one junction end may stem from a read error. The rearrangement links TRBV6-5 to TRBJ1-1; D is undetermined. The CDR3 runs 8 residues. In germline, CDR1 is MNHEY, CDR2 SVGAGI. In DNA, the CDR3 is TGTGCCACGGAACCCGGGATCTTT. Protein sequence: CATEPGIF.

CDR3: CASSASGTTNTGELFF. CDR3 bases: TGTGCCAGCAGCGCATCCGGGACAACGAACACCGGGGAGCTGTTTTTT. The chain joins TRBV7-6 to TRBJ2-2, with D possibly matching TRBD1 (6 bases). Trimming left V 5 bases short and J 0 bases short, with 13 bases between. Germline loops: CDR1 SGHVS, CDR2 FNYEAQ. This CDR3 comprises 16 residues.

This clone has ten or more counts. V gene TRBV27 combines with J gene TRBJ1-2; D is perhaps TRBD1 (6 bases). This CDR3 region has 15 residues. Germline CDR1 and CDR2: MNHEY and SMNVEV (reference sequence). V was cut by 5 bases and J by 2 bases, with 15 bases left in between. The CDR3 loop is CASSLGSGDNYGYTF. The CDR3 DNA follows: TGTGCCAGCAGTCTGGGGTCAGGGGACAACTATGGCTACACCTTC.

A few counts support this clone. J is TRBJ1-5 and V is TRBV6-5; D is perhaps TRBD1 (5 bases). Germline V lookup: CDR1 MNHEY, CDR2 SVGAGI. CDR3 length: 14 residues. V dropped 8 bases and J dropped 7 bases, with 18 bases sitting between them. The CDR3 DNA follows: TGTGCCAGCGCTGGGGCAGGGCACAACCAGCCCCAGCATTTT. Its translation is CASAGAGHNQPQHF.

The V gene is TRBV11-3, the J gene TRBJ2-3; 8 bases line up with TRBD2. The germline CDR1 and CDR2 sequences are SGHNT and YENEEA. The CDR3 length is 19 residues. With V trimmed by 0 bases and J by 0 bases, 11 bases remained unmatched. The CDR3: CASSLDGWASGYSTDTQYF. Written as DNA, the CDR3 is TGTGCCAGCAGCTTAGACGGTTGGGCTAGCGGGTATAGCACAGATACGCAGTATTTT.

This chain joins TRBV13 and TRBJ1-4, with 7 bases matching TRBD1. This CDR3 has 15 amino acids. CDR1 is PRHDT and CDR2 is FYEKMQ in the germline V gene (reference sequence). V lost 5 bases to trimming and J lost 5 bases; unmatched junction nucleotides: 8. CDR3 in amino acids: CASSPRDRVNEKLFF. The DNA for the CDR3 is TGTGCCAGCAGCCCGCGGGACAGAGTGAATGAAAAACTGTTTTTT.

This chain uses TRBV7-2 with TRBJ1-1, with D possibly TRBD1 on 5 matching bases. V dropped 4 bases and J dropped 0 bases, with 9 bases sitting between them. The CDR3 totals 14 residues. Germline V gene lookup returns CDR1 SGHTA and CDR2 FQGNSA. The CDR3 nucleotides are TGTGCCAGCAGCTACCAGGGAATGAACACTGAAGCTTTCTTT. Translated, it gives CASSYQGMNTEAFF.

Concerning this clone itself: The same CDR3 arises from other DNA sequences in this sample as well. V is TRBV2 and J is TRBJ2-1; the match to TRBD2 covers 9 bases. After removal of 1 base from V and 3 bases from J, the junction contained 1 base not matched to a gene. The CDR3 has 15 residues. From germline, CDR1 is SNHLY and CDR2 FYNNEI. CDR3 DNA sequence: TGTGCCAGCAGTGAAGAAGCGGGGGGCTACAATGAGCAGTTCTTC. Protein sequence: CASSEEAGGYNEQFF.

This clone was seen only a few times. CDR3 in amino acids: CASSLTSGIGETQYF. The CDR3 DNA sequence: TGCGCCAGCAGCTTGACTAGCGGGATAGGGGAGACCCAGTACTTC. The V call is TRBV5-1, the J call TRBJ2-5; 10 bases agree with TRBD2. Germline V CDR1 and CDR2: SGHRS, YFSETQ. The CDR3 is 15 residues long. Germline trimming cut 1 base from V and 5 bases from J; bases unmatched to any gene: 5.

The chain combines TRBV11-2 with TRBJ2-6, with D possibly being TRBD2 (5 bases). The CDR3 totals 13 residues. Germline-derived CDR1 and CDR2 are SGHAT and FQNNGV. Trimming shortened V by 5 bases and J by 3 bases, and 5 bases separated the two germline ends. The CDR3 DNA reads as TGTGCCAGCAGCGAGGGTGGGGCCAACGTCCTGACTTTC. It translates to CASSEGGANVLTF. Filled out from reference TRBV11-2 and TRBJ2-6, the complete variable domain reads EAGVAQSPRYKIIEKRQSVAFWCNPISGHATLYWYQQILGQGPKLLIQFQNNGVVDDSQLPKDRFSAERLKGVDSTLKIQPAKLEDSAVYLCASSEGGANVLTFGAGSRLTVL.